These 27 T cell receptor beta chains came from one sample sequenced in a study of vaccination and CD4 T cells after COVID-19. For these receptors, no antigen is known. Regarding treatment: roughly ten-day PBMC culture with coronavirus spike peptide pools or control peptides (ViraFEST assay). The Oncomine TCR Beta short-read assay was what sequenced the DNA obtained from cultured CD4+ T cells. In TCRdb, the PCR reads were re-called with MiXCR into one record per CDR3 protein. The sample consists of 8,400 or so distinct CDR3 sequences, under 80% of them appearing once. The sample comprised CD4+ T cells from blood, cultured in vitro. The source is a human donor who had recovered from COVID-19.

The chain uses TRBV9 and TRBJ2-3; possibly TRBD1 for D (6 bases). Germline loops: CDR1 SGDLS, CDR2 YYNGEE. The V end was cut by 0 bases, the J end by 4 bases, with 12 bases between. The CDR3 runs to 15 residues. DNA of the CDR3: TGTGCCAGCAGCGTAGGGGGGCCCACCGCAGATACGCAGTATTTT. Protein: CASSVGGPTADTQYF.

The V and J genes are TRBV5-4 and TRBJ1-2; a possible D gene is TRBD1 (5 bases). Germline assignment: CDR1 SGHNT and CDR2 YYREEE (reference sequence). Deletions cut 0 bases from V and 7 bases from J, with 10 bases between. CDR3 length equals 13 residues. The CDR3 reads CASSLVREGGYTF. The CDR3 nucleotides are TGTGCCAGCAGCTTGGTCAGGGAGGGTGGCTACACCTTC.

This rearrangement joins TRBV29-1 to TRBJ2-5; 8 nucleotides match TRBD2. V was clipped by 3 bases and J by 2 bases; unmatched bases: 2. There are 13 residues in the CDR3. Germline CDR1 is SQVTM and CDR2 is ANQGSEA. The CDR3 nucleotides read TGCAGCGTTGATCCTAGCGGGCAAGAGACCCAGTACTTC. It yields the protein CSVDPSGQETQYF.

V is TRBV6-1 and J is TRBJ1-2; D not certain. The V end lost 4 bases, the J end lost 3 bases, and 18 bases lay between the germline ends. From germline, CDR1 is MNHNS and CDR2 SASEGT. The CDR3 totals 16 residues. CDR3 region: CASSGLAATDYYGYTF. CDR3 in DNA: TGTGCCAGCAGTGGTCTGGCAGCGACGGATTACTATGGCTACACCTTC.

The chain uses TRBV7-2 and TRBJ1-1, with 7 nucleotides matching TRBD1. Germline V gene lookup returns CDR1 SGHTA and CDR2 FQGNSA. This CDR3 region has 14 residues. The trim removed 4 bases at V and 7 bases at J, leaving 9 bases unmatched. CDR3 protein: CASSYAGGGSEAFF. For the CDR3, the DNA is TGTGCCAGCAGCTACGCAGGGGGAGGGAGTGAAGCTTTCTTT. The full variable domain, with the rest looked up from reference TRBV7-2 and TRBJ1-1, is GAGVSQSPSNKVTEKGKDVELRCDPISGHTALYWYRQSLGQGLEFLIYFQGNSAPDKSGLPSDRFSAERTGGSVSTLTIQRTQQEDSAVYLCASSYAGGGSEAFFGQGTRLTVV.

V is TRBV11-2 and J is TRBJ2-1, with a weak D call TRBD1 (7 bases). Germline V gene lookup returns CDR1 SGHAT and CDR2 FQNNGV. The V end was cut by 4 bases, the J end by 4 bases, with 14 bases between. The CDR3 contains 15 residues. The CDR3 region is CASSSGDSTYNEQFF. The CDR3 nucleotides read TGTGCCAGCAGCTCGGGGGACAGTACGTACAATGAGCAGTTCTTC.

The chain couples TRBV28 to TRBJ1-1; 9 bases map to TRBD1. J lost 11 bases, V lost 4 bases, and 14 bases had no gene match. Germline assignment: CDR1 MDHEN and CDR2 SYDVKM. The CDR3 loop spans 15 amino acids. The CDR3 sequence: CASSSPSRDRAGAFF. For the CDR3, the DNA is TGTGCCAGCAGTTCACCCTCTCGGGACAGGGCCGGGGCTTTCTTT.

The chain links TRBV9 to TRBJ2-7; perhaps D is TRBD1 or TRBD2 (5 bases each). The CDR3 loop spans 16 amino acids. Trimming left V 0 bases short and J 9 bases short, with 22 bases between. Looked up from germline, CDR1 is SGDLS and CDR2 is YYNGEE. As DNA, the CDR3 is TGTGCCAGCAGCGTAGCTTCTTTAGGGACCGACGCCCTGCAGTACTTC. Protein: CASSVASLGTDALQYF.

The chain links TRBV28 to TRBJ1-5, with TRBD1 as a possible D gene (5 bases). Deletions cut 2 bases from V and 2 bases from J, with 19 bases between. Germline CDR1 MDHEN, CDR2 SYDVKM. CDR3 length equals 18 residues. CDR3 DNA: TGTGCCAGCAGTTTAACGGCCCTGGGGCTTGTGGGCAATCAGCCCCAGCATTTT. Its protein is CASSLTALGLVGNQPQHF. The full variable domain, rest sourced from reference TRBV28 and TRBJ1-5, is DVKVTQSSRYLVKRTGEKVFLECVQDMDHENMFWYRQDPGLGLRLIYFSYDVKMKEKGDIPEGYSVSREKKERFSLILESASTNQTSMYLCASSLTALGLVGNQPQHFGDGTRLSIL.

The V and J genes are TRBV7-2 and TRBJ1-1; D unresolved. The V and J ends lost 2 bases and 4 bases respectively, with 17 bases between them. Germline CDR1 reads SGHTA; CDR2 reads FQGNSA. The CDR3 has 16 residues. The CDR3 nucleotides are TGTGCCAGCAGCTTACCCTTGAACAGCTGGGGCACTGAAGCTTTCTTT. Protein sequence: CASSLPLNSWGTEAFF. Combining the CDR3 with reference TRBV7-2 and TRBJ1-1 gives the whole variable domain GAGVSQSPSNKVTEKGKDVELRCDPISGHTALYWYRQSLGQGLEFLIYFQGNSAPDKSGLPSDRFSAERTGGSVSTLTIQRTQQEDSAVYLCASSLPLNSWGTEAFFGQGTRLTVV.

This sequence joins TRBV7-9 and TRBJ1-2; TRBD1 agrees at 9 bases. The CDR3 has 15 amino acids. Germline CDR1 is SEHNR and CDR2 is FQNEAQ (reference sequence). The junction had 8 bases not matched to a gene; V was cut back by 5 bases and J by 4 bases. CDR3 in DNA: TGTGCCAGCAGCGAATGGGACAGGGAGGCCTATGGCTACACCTTC. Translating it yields CASSEWDREAYGYTF. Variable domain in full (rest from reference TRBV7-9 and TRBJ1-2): DTGVSQNPRHKITKRGQNVTFRCDPISEHNRLYWYRQTLGQGPEFLTYFQNEAQLEKSRLLSDRFSAERPKGSFSTLEIQRTEQGDSAMYLCASSEWDREAYGYTFGSGTRLTVV.

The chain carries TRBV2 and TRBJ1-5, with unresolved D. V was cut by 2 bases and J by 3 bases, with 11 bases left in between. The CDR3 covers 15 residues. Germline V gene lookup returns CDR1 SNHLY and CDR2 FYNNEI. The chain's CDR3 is CASSERRADNQPQHF. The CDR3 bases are TGTGCCAGCAGTGAACGAAGGGCTGACAATCAGCCCCAGCATTTT.

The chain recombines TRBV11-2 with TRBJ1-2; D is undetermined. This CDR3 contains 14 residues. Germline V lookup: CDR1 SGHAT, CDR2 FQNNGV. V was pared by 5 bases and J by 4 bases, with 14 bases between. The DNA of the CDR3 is TGTGCCAGCAGCCTCGAAGGAACAGTCTATGGCTACACCTTC. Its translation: CASSLEGTVYGYTF.

CDR3 DNA sequence: TGTGCCAGCAGTTCGACTGGAGGGGGGAAGACCCAGTACTTC. This encodes CASSSTGGGKTQYF. J is TRBJ2-5 and V is TRBV12-3 or TRBV12-4, with D perhaps matching TRBD1 or TRBD2 (6 bases each). The CDR3 has 14 amino acids. V lost 4 bases, J lost 6 bases, and 15 bases lay in between.

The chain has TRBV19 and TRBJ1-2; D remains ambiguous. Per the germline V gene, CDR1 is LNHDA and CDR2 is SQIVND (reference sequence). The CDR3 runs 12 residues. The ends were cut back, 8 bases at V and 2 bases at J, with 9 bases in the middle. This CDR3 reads CASSVGNYGYTF. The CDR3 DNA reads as TGTGCCAGTTCAGTAGGGAACTATGGCTACACCTTC.

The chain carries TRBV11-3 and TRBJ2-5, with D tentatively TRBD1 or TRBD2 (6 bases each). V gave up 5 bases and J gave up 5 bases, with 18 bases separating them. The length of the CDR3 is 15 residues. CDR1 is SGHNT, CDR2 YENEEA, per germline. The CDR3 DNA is TGTGCCAGCAGCCCGGGGGCAGGGTTTATGGAGACCCAGTACTTC. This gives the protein CASSPGAGFMETQYF. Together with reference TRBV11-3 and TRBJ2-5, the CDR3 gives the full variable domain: EAGVVQSPRYKIIEKKQPVAFWCNPISGHNTLYWYLQNLGQGPELLIRYENEEAVDDSQLPKDRFSAERLKGVDSTLKIQPAELGDSAVYLCASSPGAGFMETQYFGPGTRLLVL.

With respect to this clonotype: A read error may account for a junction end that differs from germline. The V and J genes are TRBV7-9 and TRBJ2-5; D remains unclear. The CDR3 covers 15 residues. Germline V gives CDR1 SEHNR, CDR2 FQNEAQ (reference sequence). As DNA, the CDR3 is TGCGCCAGCAGCTTGGTTTCAGAAAAGCAAAAGACCCAGTACTTC. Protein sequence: CASSLVSEKQKTQYF.

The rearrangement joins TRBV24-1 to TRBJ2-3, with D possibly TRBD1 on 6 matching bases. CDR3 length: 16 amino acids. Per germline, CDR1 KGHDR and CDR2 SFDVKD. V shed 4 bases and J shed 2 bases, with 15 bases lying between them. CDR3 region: CATSDSAGAPTDTQYF. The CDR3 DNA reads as TGTGCCACCAGTGACTCGGCAGGGGCCCCCACAGATACGCAGTATTTT.

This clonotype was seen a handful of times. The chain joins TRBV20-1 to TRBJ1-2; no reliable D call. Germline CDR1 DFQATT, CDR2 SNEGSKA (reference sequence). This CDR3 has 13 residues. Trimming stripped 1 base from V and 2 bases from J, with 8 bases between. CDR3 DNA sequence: TGCAGTGCTAGAGTGGCAGTGAACTATGGCTACACCTTC. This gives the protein CSARVAVNYGYTF.

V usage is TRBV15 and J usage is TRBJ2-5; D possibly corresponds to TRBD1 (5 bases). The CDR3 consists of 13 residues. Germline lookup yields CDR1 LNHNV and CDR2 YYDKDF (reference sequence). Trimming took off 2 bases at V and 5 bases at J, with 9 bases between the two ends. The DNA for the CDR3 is TGTGCCACCAGCAGAAACCAGGGCGAGACCCAGTACTTC. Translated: CATSRNQGETQYF.

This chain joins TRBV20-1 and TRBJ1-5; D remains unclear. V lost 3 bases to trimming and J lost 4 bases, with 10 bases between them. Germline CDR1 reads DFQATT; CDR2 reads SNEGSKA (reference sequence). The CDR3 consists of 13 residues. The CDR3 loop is CSARGYENQPQHF. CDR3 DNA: TGCAGTGCTAGGGGTTACGAGAATCAGCCCCAGCATTTT.

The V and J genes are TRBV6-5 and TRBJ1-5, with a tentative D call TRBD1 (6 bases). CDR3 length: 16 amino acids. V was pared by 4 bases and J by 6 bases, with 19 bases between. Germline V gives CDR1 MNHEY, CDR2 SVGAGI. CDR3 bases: TGTGCCAGCAGTTCGCAAAGGGGGGGCCATAGTCAGCCCCAGCATTTT. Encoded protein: CASSSQRGGHSQPQHF.

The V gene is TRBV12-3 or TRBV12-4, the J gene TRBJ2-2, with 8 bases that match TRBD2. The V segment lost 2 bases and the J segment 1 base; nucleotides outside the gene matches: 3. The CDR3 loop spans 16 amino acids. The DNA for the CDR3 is TGTGCCAGCAGTTTACGGGCGGGAGGGAACACCGGGGAGCTGTTTTTT. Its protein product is CASSLRAGGNTGELFF.

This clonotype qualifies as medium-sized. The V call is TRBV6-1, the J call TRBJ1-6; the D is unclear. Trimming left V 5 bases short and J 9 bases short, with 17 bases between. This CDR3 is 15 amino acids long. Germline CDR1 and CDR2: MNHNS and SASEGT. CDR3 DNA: TGTGCCAGCAGTCTGGTAGGTCGGAATCCTTCACCCCTCCACTTT. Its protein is CASSLVGRNPSPLHF.

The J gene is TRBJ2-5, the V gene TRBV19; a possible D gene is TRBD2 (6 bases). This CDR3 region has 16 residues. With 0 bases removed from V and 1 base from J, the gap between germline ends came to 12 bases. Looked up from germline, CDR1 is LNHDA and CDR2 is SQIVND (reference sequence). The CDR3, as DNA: TGTGCCAGTAGTATAGAGGGACGCGGGGCCCAAGAGACCCAGTACTTC. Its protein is CASSIEGRGAQETQYF.

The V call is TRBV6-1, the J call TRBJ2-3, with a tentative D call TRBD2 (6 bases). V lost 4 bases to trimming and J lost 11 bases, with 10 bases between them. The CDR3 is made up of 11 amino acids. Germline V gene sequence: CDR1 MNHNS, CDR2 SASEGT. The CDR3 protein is CASSGPGEQYF. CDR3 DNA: TGTGCCAGCAGTGGACCGGGAGAGCAGTATTTT.

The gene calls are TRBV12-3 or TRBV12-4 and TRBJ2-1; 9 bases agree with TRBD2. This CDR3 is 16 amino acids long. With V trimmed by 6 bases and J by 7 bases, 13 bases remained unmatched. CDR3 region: CASSRLAGAIGNEQFF. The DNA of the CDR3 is TGTGCCAGCAGCCGCTTAGCGGGGGCTATCGGTAATGAGCAGTTCTTC.